This T cell receptor (beta chain) came from a study of T cell repertoires in cytomegalovirus infection. The CDR3 has 15 amino acids. Germline loops: CDR1 SGHTA, CDR2 FQGNSA. After removal of 4 bases from V and 4 bases from J, the junction contained 4 bases not matched to a gene. This clonotype was recorded many times. As yet, its antigen is unknown. Study-level results: CMV-specific TCR beta clonotypes restricted by HLA-C dominated the ex vivo response.

TCRdb redid the calling of the reads with MiXCR, one entry per CDR3 protein. The sample lists about 920,000 distinct CDR3 sequences, under 40% seen once, with around an eighth in the top ten. The chain employs TRBV7-2 and TRBJ2-4, with 10 bases identical to TRBD1. The sample here was cultured CD8+ T cells from PBMCs, taken from culture after CMV antigen stimulation. This clonotype originated in a human donor in good health (CMV status not recorded). Some clones in this sample may be carry-over from other donors' samples. The CDR3 is CASSWGQGLKNIQYF. DNA for the CDR3: TGTGCCAGCAGCTGGGGACAGGGGTTGAAAAACATTCAGTACTTC. The full variable domain, rest sourced from reference TRBV7-2 and TRBJ2-4, is GAGVSQSPSNKVTEKGKDVELRCDPISGHTALYWYRQSLGQGLEFLIYFQGNSAPDKSGLPSDRFSAERTGGSVSTLTIQRTQQEDSAVYLCASSWGQGLKNIQYFGAGTRLSVL.